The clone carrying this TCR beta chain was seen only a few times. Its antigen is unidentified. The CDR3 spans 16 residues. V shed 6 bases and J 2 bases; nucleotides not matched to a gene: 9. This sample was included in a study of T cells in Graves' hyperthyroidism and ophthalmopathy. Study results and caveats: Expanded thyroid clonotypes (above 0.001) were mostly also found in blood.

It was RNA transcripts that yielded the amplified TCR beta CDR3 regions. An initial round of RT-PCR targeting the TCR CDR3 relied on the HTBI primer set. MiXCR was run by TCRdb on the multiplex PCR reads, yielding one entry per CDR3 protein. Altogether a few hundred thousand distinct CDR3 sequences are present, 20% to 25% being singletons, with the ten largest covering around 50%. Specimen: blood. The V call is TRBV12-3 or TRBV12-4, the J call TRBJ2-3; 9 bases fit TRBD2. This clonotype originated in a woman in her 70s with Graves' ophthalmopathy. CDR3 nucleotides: TGTGCCAGCAGCTTGGCGACTAGCGGACTCACAGATACGCAGTATTTT. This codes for CASSLATSGLTDTQYF.